This T cell receptor (beta chain) appears in the sequencing data of a study of CD8 T cells in Susac syndrome. Reverse transcription used about 0.45 to 1 ug RNA and random hexamers. The TCR beta CDR3 was amplified by immunoSEQ multiplex PCR across 54 Vbeta, 13 Jbeta. MiXCR was run by TCRdb on the immunoSEQ multiplex PCR reads, yielding one entry per CDR3 protein. The data show hundreds of thousands of distinct CDR3 sequences, about 95% seen once. Comments on this clonotype: Its antigen is as yet unknown.

Germline CDR1 and CDR2: MNHEY and SVGEGT. The CDR3 consists of 14 residues. Trimming stripped 2 bases from V and 1 base from J, with 8 bases between. Whole-study findings and limits: CD4+ T cell repertoires in Susac syndrome exhibited no evidence of clonal expansion.

V is TRBV6-2 or TRBV6-3 and J is TRBJ2-5, with unresolved D. Sequenced sample: CD4+ T cells from PBMCs. The TCR sequence derives from a human donor with Susac syndrome. The CDR3 is CASSYHEPQETQYF. The CDR3 coding sequence is TGTGCCAGCAGTTACCACGAGCCCCAAGAGACCCAGTACTTC.